The entry below describes one T cell receptor (beta chain). Its antigen remains unknown. This specimen belongs to a study of cytomegalovirus exposure and HLA in healthy donors. From germline, CDR1 is SGHRS and CDR2 YFSETQ. V was pared by 0 bases and J by 2 bases, with 5 bases of the junction left unmatched. This CDR3 comprises 15 residues. Use of 60 Vbeta and 13 Jbeta primers characterized the PCR. Assay used: immunoSEQ multiplex PCR; TCRdb lists only in-frame clones, some missing. The sample consists of over 110,000 clones, approximately 78% of them appearing once. Study conclusions and caveats: It was approximately 150 TCR beta chains that were listed as cytomegalovirus-associated.

This sequence joins TRBV5-1 and TRBJ2-7; 7 bases match TRBD2. This clonotype originated in a woman in her thirties or forties in good health and CMV-seropositive. Input material: PBMCs. The CDR3 reads CASSLVASGAYEQYF. Here the CDR3 DNA reads TGCGCCAGCAGCTTGGTGGCTAGCGGAGCCTACGAGCAGTACTTC.